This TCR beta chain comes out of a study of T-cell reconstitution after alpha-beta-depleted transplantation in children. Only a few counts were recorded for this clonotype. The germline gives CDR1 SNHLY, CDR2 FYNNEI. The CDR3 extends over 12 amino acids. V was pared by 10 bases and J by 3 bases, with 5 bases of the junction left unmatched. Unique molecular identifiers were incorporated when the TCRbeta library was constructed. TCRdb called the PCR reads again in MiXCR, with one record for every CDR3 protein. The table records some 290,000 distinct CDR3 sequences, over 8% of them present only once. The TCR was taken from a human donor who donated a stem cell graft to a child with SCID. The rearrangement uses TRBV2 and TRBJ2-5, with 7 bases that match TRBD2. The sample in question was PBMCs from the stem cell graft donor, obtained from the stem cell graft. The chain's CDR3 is CATLTSEETQYF. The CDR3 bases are TGTGCCACCCTAACTAGCGAAGAGACCCAGTACTTC.